This is a list of T cell receptor beta chains from one sample in a study of PD-L1 blockade in urothelial cancer. The protocol was immunoSEQ multiplex PCR, while the TCRdb copy is restricted to in-frame clones and leaves out a portion. The data hold roughly 40,000 clones, with 88% observed a single time. The sample in question was PBMCs, obtained around atezolizumab (anti-PD-L1) treatment. The origin of the receptors is a donor at least 40 years old with urothelial cancer. The CDR3 runs from the conserved cysteine through the conserved F or W. Each record gives: CDR3 length, D gene, V gene, clone size, J gene, CDR3 DNA, CDR3 protein. A D gene is named only where the DNA matches it firmly. Clone size, where shown, is once, few, many, or a class for clones that have expanded.

length: 15; D: TRBD2; V: TRBV5-1; size: .; J: TRBJ2-1; DNA: TGCGCCAGCAGCCCGTGGCTAGCGGGAGGGGATGAGCAGTTCTTC; CDR3: CASSPWLAGGDEQFF
length: 12; D: TRBD1; V: TRBV30; size: few; J: TRBJ2-7; DNA: TGTGCCTGGACCAAGGGGGCCGGGGAGCAGTACTTC; CDR3: CAWTKGAGEQYF
length: 14; D: TRBD1; V: TRBV5-1; size: .; J: TRBJ1-1; DNA: TGCGCCAGCAGCTTTGGACAGGCCGAAGCTGAAGCTTTCTTT; CDR3: CASSFGQAEAEAFF
length: 14; D: .; V: TRBV11-2; size: .; J: TRBJ2-7; DNA: TGTGCCAGCAGCCCCCCGGGACTCCCCTACGAGCAGTACTTC; CDR3: CASSPPGLPYEQYF
length: 17; D: TRBD2; V: TRBV4-3; size: .; J: TRBJ2-3; DNA: TGCGCCAGCAGCCAAGACGCGACTAGCGGGAGTGTGGATACGCATTATTTT; CDR3: CASSQDATSGSVDTHYF
length: 13; D: .; V: TRBV29-1; size: once; J: TRBJ2-7; DNA: TGCAGCGTTGAAGGGGGCCCGCGGAGCGAGCAGTACTTC; CDR3: CSVEGGPRSEQYF
length: 17; D: .; V: TRBV7-2; size: .; J: TRBJ2-2; DNA: TGTGCCAGCAGCTTACGTCAACTAGGAGTTAGAACCGGGGAGCTGTTTTTT; CDR3: CASSLRQLGVRTGELFF
length: 12; D: TRBD2; V: TRBV30; size: .; J: TRBJ2-7; DNA: TGTGCGGGACTAGCGCGTACCTACGAGCAGTACTTC; CDR3: CAGLARTYEQYF
length: 17; D: .; V: TRBV18; size: .; J: TRBJ2-6; DNA: TGTGCCAGCTCACGGGGCAGGCCTATCTCTGGGGCCAACGTCCTGACTTTC; CDR3: CASSRGRPISGANVLTF
length: 14; D: .; V: TRBV19; size: .; J: TRBJ1-3; DNA: TGTGCCAGTACCGCGGGATCCGCTGGAAACACCATATATTTT; CDR3: CASTAGSAGNTIYF
length: 15; D: .; V: TRBV18; size: few; J: TRBJ1-2; DNA: TGTGCCAGCTCACCCCGACGGGGTCCCGGGGATGGCTACACCTTC; CDR3: CASSPRRGPGDGYTF
length: 15; D: .; V: TRBV4-3; size: .; J: TRBJ2-7; DNA: TGCGCCAGCAGCCAAATCGTGGGGGCTTCCTACGAGCAGTACTTC; CDR3: CASSQIVGASYEQYF
length: 17; D: .; V: TRBV27; size: .; J: TRBJ1-1; DNA: TGTGCCAGCGCTCCCCCCAGCGGGGGCGTTCGGGACACTGAAGCTTTCTTT; CDR3: CASAPPSGGVRDTEAFF
length: 14; D: TRBD1; V: TRBV11-3; size: .; J: TRBJ2-7; DNA: TGTGCCAGCAGCGCCCGGACAGGGGTTTGGGAGCAGTACTTC; CDR3: CASSARTGVWEQYF
length: 14; D: .; V: TRBV2; size: .; J: TRBJ1-1; DNA: TGTGCCACCACGGGGGACCCCATGAACACTGAAGCTTTCTTT; CDR3: CATTGDPMNTEAFF